A single sample gave rise to the 7 T cell receptor beta chains below, sequenced in a study of cytomegalovirus exposure and HLA in healthy donors. PCR used 60 Vbeta primers and 13 Jbeta primers. The data were produced by immunoSEQ multiplex PCR, yet TCRdb's version contains in-frame clones alone and is incomplete. The top ten hold about 2% of the sample, which has 250,000 to 350,000 clones, roughly 90% seen once. Sequenced input: PBMCs. All receptors derive from a woman aged 18-29 years in good health and CMV-seronegative.

Only one count was recorded for this clone. One end of the junction does not line up with germline, which may come from a read error. The chain couples TRBV7-9 to TRBJ2-5, with 10 bases that match TRBD1. Germline CDR1 SEHNR, CDR2 FQNEAQ (reference sequence). CDR3 length: 17 amino acids. The CDR3 reads CSSSFKPGQGSRETQYF. The CDR3 DNA sequence: TGTTCCAGCAGCTTCAAACCGGGACAGGGGAGCCGGGAGACCCAGTACTTC. Filled out from reference TRBV7-9 and TRBJ2-5, the complete variable domain reads DTGVSQNPRHKITKRGQNVTFRCDPISEHNRLYWYRQTLGQGPEFLTYFQNEAQLEKSRLLSDRFSAERPKGSFSTLEIQRTEQGDSAMYLCSSSFKPGQGSRETQYFGPGTRLLVL.

V usage is TRBV19 and J usage is TRBJ2-5, with D perhaps TRBD2 (5 bases). Looked up from germline, CDR1 is LNHDA and CDR2 is SQIVND (reference sequence). Trimming took off 3 bases at V and 4 bases at J, with 9 bases between the two ends. CDR3 length equals 13 residues. This CDR3 is CASSIRGSETQYF. The CDR3 region has the DNA TGTGCCAGTAGTATCCGGGGATCAGAGACCCAGTACTTC. The full variable domain, in which reference TRBV19 and TRBJ2-5 provide the parts outside the CDR3, is DGGITQSPKYLFRKEGQNVTLSCEQNLNHDAMYWYRQDPGQGLRLIYYSQIVNDFQKGDIAEGYSVSREKKESFPLTVTSAQKNPTAFYLCASSIRGSETQYFGPGTRLLVL.

Concerning this clone itself: Other DNA sequences in this sample translate to the same CDR3. The rearrangement uses TRBV5-1 and TRBJ1-4, with D unresolved. Germline CDR1 and CDR2: SGHRS and YFSETQ. Trimming took 0 bases from V and 5 from J, leaving 8 bases between them. The CDR3 runs to 14 residues. The CDR3, as DNA: TGCGCCAGCAGCTTGGAGGGAGTCAATGAAAAACTGTTTTTT. The encoded protein is CASSLEGVNEKLFF.

This clone came up once. The chain couples TRBV6-1 to TRBJ1-3; perhaps TRBD1 as D (6 bases). Looked up from germline, CDR1 is MNHNS and CDR2 is SASEGT. V was trimmed by 5 bases and J by 14 bases, leaving 16 bases between them. The CDR3 has 12 residues. In DNA form, the CDR3 reads TGTGCCAGCAGTACCCCGTTTGGGGGCCTATATTTT. Translation gives CASSTPFGGLYF.

This clone appeared a single time. J is TRBJ2-2 and V is TRBV27; D gene uncertain. CDR3 length: 15 amino acids. Germline CDR1 reads MNHEY; CDR2 reads SMNVEV (reference sequence). Trimming stripped 7 bases from V and 0 bases from J, with 12 bases between. The CDR3 region is CASTQLQANTGELFF. The CDR3 nucleotides are TGTGCCAGCACCCAACTTCAGGCGAACACCGGGGAGCTGTTTTTT.

CDR3 nucleotides: TGTGCCTGGTTGGCAGCCTACGAGCAGTACTTC. Translating gives CAWLAAYEQYF. The V call is TRBV30, the J call TRBJ2-7, with D unresolved. The ends were cut back, 5 bases at V and 2 bases at J, with 7 bases in the middle. Germline V lookup: CDR1 GTSNPN, CDR2 SVGIG (reference sequence). This CDR3 has 11 residues.

This chain connects TRBV5-6 to TRBJ2-3; maybe TRBD1 (5 bases). The germline gives CDR1 SGHDT, CDR2 YYEEEE. The CDR3 contains 16 residues. The V end lost 3 bases, the J end lost 2 bases, and 16 bases lay between the germline ends. Here the CDR3 reads CASSWALGVHTDTQYF. The CDR3 nucleotides read TGTGCCAGCAGCTGGGCCTTAGGGGTTCACACAGATACGCAGTATTTT.